A single sample gave rise to the 25 T cell receptor beta chains below, sequenced in a study of CD8+ T cells in alopecia areata. Extracted RNA was reverse transcribed, and the resulting cDNA served as sequencing template. TCRdb's copy holds only in-frame clones and misses some; the assay was immunoSEQ multiplex PCR. The sample records some 110,000 clones, more than 30% being singletons. Material: CD4+ T cells sorted from blood. Every receptor here comes from a human donor with alopecia areata.

The chain carries TRBV30 and TRBJ1-4; 9 positions agree with TRBD1. The CDR3 covers 15 residues. V lost 0 bases, J lost 7 bases, and 6 bases stayed unmatched. The V gene's germline CDR1 is GTSNPN and CDR2 SVGIG (reference sequence). Written as DNA, the CDR3 is TGTGCCTGGAGTGTAACAGGGGGCATCGGTGAAAAACTGTTTTTT. Protein: CAWSVTGGIGEKLFF.

The chain couples TRBV27 to TRBJ2-1; a weak D match, TRBD2 (6 bases). The germline CDR1 and CDR2 sequences are MNHEY and SMNVEV (reference sequence). The CDR3 length is 15 residues. V lost 2 bases, J lost 1 base, and 9 bases lay in between. DNA for the CDR3: TGTGCCAGCAGTTTAGCGGGAACGTCCTACAATGAGCAGTTCTTC. Translating it yields CASSLAGTSYNEQFF.

CDR3 sequence (DNA): TGTGCCTGGAGTTGGGCCGGGAGCCAGCCCCAGCATTTT. Translated: CAWSWAGSQPQHF. The rearrangement uses TRBV30 and TRBJ1-5; D is ambiguous. This CDR3 region has 13 residues. From germline, CDR1 is GTSNPN and CDR2 SVGIG (reference sequence). Trimming cost V 2 bases and J 7 bases, with 12 bases left between them. The complete variable domain, with remaining parts taken from reference TRBV30 and TRBJ1-5, reads SQTIHQWPATLVQPVGSPLSLECTVEGTSNPNLYWYRQAAGRGLQLLFYSVGIGQISSEVPQNLSASRPQDRQFILSSKKLLLSDSGFYLCAWSWAGSQPQHFGDGTRLSIL.

This chain joins TRBV28 and TRBJ2-2; D ambiguous. Germline CDR1 MDHEN, CDR2 SYDVKM. This CDR3 is 14 amino acids long. Between the trimmed V and J ends, which lost 10 bases and 1 base, there was a span of 13 bases. The CDR3 DNA reads as TGTGCCACCGGGTTCCCCTTGAACACCGGGGAGCTGTTTTTT. As protein: CATGFPLNTGELFF. Full variable domain (outside the CDR3, taken from reference TRBV28 and TRBJ2-2): DVKVTQSSRYLVKRTGEKVFLECVQDMDHENMFWYRQDPGLGLRLIYFSYDVKMKEKGDIPEGYSVSREKKERFSLILESASTNQTSMYLCATGFPLNTGELFFGEGSRLTVL.

This clone was found a few times. The J gene is TRBJ2-1, the V gene TRBV9; D remains unclear. This CDR3 region has 15 residues. V shed 3 bases and J shed 2 bases, with 12 bases lying between them. Germline V gives CDR1 SGDLS, CDR2 YYNGEE. The CDR3 region is CASSAVTAPYNEQFF. The CDR3 DNA follows: TGTGCCAGCAGCGCCGTGACCGCGCCCTACAATGAGCAGTTCTTC.

This clone came up a few times. CDR3: CASSEQGGDTGELFF. CDR3 DNA sequence: TGTGCCAGCAGTGAACAGGGGGGCGACACCGGGGAGCTGTTTTTT. V gene TRBV2 combines with J gene TRBJ2-2, with D possibly being TRBD1 (7 bases). Germline V gene data show CDR1 as SNHLY and CDR2 as FYNNEI. Trimming took 2 bases from V and 3 from J, leaving 10 bases between them. There are 15 residues in the CDR3.

This chain connects TRBV6-5 to TRBJ1-2, with TRBD1 identical over 9 bases. J gave up 6 bases and V 6 bases, and 5 bases lay outside the gene matches. From germline, CDR1 is MNHEY and CDR2 SVGAGI. The CDR3 extends over 13 amino acids. The CDR3, as DNA: TGTGCCAGCAGCCCACAGGGGGCTGATGGCTACACCTTC. It yields the protein CASSPQGADGYTF.

The CDR3 sequence is CASSSPNGWKLGDEQFF. CDR3 bases: TGTGCCAGCAGCTCCCCCAACGGCTGGAAATTGGGGGATGAGCAGTTCTTC. This sequence joins TRBV7-3 and TRBJ2-1; D tentatively reads TRBD1 or TRBD2 (5 bases each). This CDR3 spans 17 amino acids. V dropped 4 bases and J dropped 8 bases, with 24 bases sitting between them. Germline CDR1 SGHTA, CDR2 FQGTGA.

This clone was observed a few times. The chain joins TRBV5-1 to TRBJ2-4, with TRBD1 matching 8 bases. The CDR3 sequence is 15 residues long. Losses at the gene ends were 0 bases for V and 1 base for J; bases not matched to a gene: 0. Looked up from germline, CDR1 is SGHRS and CDR2 is YFSETQ. CDR3 nucleotide sequence: TGCGCCAGCAGCTTGGGGGACAGGGCCAAAAACATTCAGTACTTC. This translates into CASSLGDRAKNIQYF.

A few counts support this clone. The CDR3 nucleotides are TGTGCCAGCAGCGTACTCCTCACCTCTATAGCGGGGAGCACAGATACGCAGTATTTT. Translation: CASSVLLTSIAGSTDTQYF. The chain combines TRBV14 with TRBJ2-3; 8 nucleotides line up with TRBD2. The CDR3 runs to 19 residues. V shed 5 bases and J 0 bases; nucleotides not matched to a gene: 16. In germline, CDR1 is SGHDN, CDR2 FVKESK.

The chain combines TRBV11-2 with TRBJ2-1; D is possibly TRBD2 (6 bases). CDR3 size: 15 residues. Germline-derived CDR1 and CDR2 are SGHAT and FQNNGV. Trimming shortened V by 4 bases and J by 8 bases, and 18 bases separated the two germline ends. The DNA for the CDR3 is TGTGCCAGCAGCTCACAGACTAGTCTGAGCGATGAGCAGTTCTTC. It encodes CASSSQTSLSDEQFF.

There are a few counts of this clone. V is TRBV5-1 and J is TRBJ1-5; D is undetermined. Looked up from germline, CDR1 is SGHRS and CDR2 is YFSETQ. V was shortened by 7 bases and J by 5 bases, with 16 bases between the two germline ends. The CDR3 is 14 residues long. The CDR3 protein is CASSMGGWDQPQHF. The CDR3 DNA is TGCGCCAGCTCAATGGGAGGGTGGGATCAGCCCCAGCATTTT. The entire variable domain, with the rest obtained from reference TRBV5-1 and TRBJ1-5, is as follows: KAGVTQTPRYLIKTRGQQVTLSCSPISGHRSVSWYQQTPGQGLQFLFEYFSETQRNKGNFPGRFSGRQFSNSRSEMNVSTLELGDSALYLCASSMGGWDQPQHFGDGTRLSIL.

This clone was observed a handful of times. The chain is built from TRBV29-1 and TRBJ2-7; no clear D. Germline V gene sequence: CDR1 SQVTM, CDR2 ANQGSEA. The CDR3 covers 14 residues. V was clipped by 4 bases and J by 6 bases, with 19 bases between them. CDR3 DNA: TGCAGCGTTGGGCGAGGACCCCCGCTCGGCGAGCAGTACTTC. Its protein product is CSVGRGPPLGEQYF.

This clone qualifies as medium-sized. The V and J genes are TRBV9 and TRBJ2-6; D gene unclear. Germline V lookup: CDR1 SGDLS, CDR2 YYNGEE. The CDR3 extends over 15 amino acids. V was clipped by 2 bases and J by 0 bases, with 6 bases between them. CDR3 in DNA: TGTGCCAGCAGCGTGAGAGACTCTGGGGCCAACGTCCTGACTTTC. It specifies CASSVRDSGANVLTF.

This clone was seen only a few times. V is TRBV7-3 and J is TRBJ2-3, with TRBD2 identical over 7 bases. The CDR3 runs to 12 residues. V gave up 11 bases and J gave up 7 bases; unmatched junction bases: 9. The V gene's germline CDR1 is SGHTA and CDR2 FQGTGA. The CDR3 sequence is CASAGPGNTQYF. DNA of the CDR3: TGTGCCTCAGCGGGGCCAGGGAATACGCAGTATTTT.

This chain links TRBV7-8 with TRBJ2-3, with D possibly TRBD2 on 5 matching bases. Trimming shortened V by 1 base and J by 1 base, and 9 bases separated the two germline ends. The CDR3 covers 15 residues. The germline CDR1 and CDR2 sequences are SGHVS and FQNEAQ. CDR3 nucleotides: TGTGCCAGCAGCTTAGTTGGCGGGCGCACAGATACGCAGTATTTT. Amino acid sequence: CASSLVGGRTDTQYF.

The V call is TRBV25-1, the J call TRBJ2-7; TRBD1 agrees at 9 bases. This CDR3 spans 14 amino acids. The V gene's germline CDR1 is MGHDK and CDR2 SYGVNS. Trimming took 6 bases from V and 4 from J; bases not matched to a gene: 7. Written as DNA, the CDR3 is TGTGCCAGCAGAGGGGGACAGGGCCAGTACGAGCAGTACTTC. It specifies CASRGGQGQYEQYF.

This clone was detected a few times. V gene TRBV30 combines with J gene TRBJ1-2; D gene ambiguous. Germline CDR1 is GTSNPN and CDR2 is SVGIG (reference sequence). The CDR3 has 11 amino acids. V lost 5 bases to trimming and J lost 4 bases, with 8 bases between them. This chain's CDR3 is CAWGRLYGYTF. CDR3 DNA: TGTGCCTGGGGACGGCTCTATGGCTACACCTTC.

The V gene is TRBV28, the J gene TRBJ2-1; TRBD2 matches 11 bases. Trimming at V came to 6 bases and at J to 6 bases, leaving 1 base not matched to a gene. The CDR3 is 13 residues long. Germline assignment: CDR1 MDHEN and CDR2 SYDVKM. CDR3 sequence (DNA): TGTGCCAGCAGGACTAGCGGGGCCAATGAGCAGTTCTTC. It codes for CASRTSGANEQFF. Supplemented by reference TRBV28 and TRBJ2-1, the full variable domain reads DVKVTQSSRYLVKRTGEKVFLECVQDMDHENMFWYRQDPGLGLRLIYFSYDVKMKEKGDIPEGYSVSREKKERFSLILESASTNQTSMYLCASRTSGANEQFFGPGTRLTVL.

The chain couples TRBV7-3 to TRBJ2-3; a possible D gene is TRBD2 (5 bases). The CDR3 has 15 amino acids. CDR1 is SGHTA, CDR2 FQGTGA, per germline. The V end lost 6 bases, the J end lost 2 bases, and 15 bases lay between the germline ends. The CDR3 DNA reads as TGTGCCAGCAGTCTCTCCGGGATTTCCACAGATACGCAGTATTTT. It codes for CASSLSGISTDTQYF. Drawing the rest from reference TRBV7-3 and TRBJ2-3, the complete variable domain is GAGVSQTPSNKVTEKGKYVELRCDPISGHTALYWYRQSLGQGPEFLIYFQGTGAADDSGLPNDRFFAVRPEGSVSTLKIQRTERGDSAVYLCASSLSGISTDTQYFGPGTRLTVL.

This clone appeared a single time. The V gene is TRBV5-1, the J gene TRBJ2-5, with D possibly being TRBD2 (5 bases). The CDR3 extends over 14 amino acids. V shed 8 bases and J shed 2 bases, with 16 bases lying between them. Germline V gene data show CDR1 as SGHRS and CDR2 as YFSETQ. This CDR3 is CARTWESRQETQYF. The CDR3 DNA reads TGCGCCAGAACCTGGGAGAGCAGGCAAGAGACCCAGTACTTC.

This clone was observed a handful of times. This chain links TRBV28 with TRBJ1-1, with a possible D match to TRBD1 (6 bases). Germline-derived CDR1 and CDR2 are MDHEN and SYDVKM. Trimming stripped 4 bases from V and 5 bases from J, with 17 bases between. This CDR3 is 15 amino acids long. In nucleotides, the CDR3 is TGTGCCAGCAGTTCTACAGGGTTATTGGGGACTGAAGCTTTCTTT. It encodes CASSSTGLLGTEAFF.

This rearrangement joins TRBV7-2 to TRBJ1-1; a possible D gene is TRBD1 (6 bases). Germline lookup yields CDR1 SGHTA and CDR2 FQGNSA. The CDR3 is made up of 15 amino acids. V gave up 0 bases and J gave up 6 bases, with 14 bases separating them. This chain's CDR3 is CASSLAGHLQSEAFF. CDR3 nucleotides: TGTGCCAGCAGCTTAGCGGGACATCTCCAGTCTGAAGCTTTCTTT. The whole variable domain, remainder taken from reference TRBV7-2 and TRBJ1-1, is GAGVSQSPSNKVTEKGKDVELRCDPISGHTALYWYRQSLGQGLEFLIYFQGNSAPDKSGLPSDRFSAERTGGSVSTLTIQRTQQEDSAVYLCASSLAGHLQSEAFFGQGTRLTVV.

V and J are TRBV4-3 and TRBJ1-4; D remains unclear. Germline assignment: CDR1 LGHNA and CDR2 YSLEER. The CDR3 sequence is 15 residues long. Trimming pared 0 bases from V and 11 bases from J, leaving 16 bases between. CDR3 nucleotides: TGCGCCAGCAGCCAAGATTTGGCCCCCAAGTGGAAACTGTTTTTT. Translating gives CASSQDLAPKWKLFF.

CDR3 sequence (DNA): TGCAGCGTCGCCCGGCGCCCTAGCACAGATACGCAGTATTTT. It yields the protein CSVARRPSTDTQYF. This chain links TRBV29-1 with TRBJ2-3; D is ambiguous. V lost 6 bases and J lost 0, with 13 bases in between. This CDR3 is built from 14 residues. CDR1 is SQVTM, CDR2 ANQGSEA, per germline.